This entry features one TCR beta chain sequence. The sample comes from a study of T cell changes during pregnancy in multiple sclerosis. Profiling relied on immunoSEQ multiplex PCR, and the TCRdb table lists in-frame clones only, not all of them. This sample has about 75,000 clones, with 80% to 90% found just once. This sequence originates from a female donor in good health, enrolled as a control in a pregnancy study. The sequences come from peripheral blood, collected in the first trimester of pregnancy.

The CDR3 is CASSPNSGANVLTF. The CDR3 nucleotides read TGTGCCAGCAGCCCCAACTCTGGGGCCAACGTCCTGACTTTC. This chain joins TRBV11-2 and TRBJ2-6, with D uncertain. This CDR3 region has 14 residues. Germline values: CDR1 SGHAT, CDR2 FQNNGV. With 5 bases removed from V and 0 bases from J, the gap between germline ends came to 5 bases.